A single sample gave rise to the 14 T cell receptor beta chains below, sequenced in a study of cytomegalovirus exposure and HLA in healthy donors. Primers for the PCR totalled 60 Vbeta and 13 Jbeta. Sequencing was performed with immunoSEQ multiplex PCR; in TCRdb, only in-frame clones are kept and a portion is missing. The profile shows some 150,000 clones, 71% of them singletons. Sequencing was carried out using PBMCs. These receptor sequences come from a woman aged 25 to 45 in good health and CMV-seronegative.

The V call is TRBV27, the J call TRBJ2-7; a weak D match, TRBD2 (6 bases). Germline V gives CDR1 MNHEY, CDR2 SMNVEV (reference sequence). The V gene lost 2 bases and the J gene lost 5 bases, with 13 bases spanning the gap. The CDR3 contains 14 residues. The CDR3 DNA reads as TGTGCCAGCAGTTTAGCGGGGCGGATCAACGAGCAGTACTTC. Amino acids: CASSLAGRINEQYF.

The chain links TRBV4-3 to TRBJ2-2; 7 nucleotides agree with TRBD2. V shed 0 bases and J 6 bases; nucleotides not matched to a gene: 10. This CDR3 is 17 amino acids long. Germline CDR1 reads LGHNA; CDR2 reads YSLEER. The CDR3 bases are TGCGCCAGCAGCCAAGATTCTAGGGGAGGGTGGCCCGGGGAGCTGTTTTTT. As protein: CASSQDSRGGWPGELFF.

V gene TRBV5-4 combines with J gene TRBJ2-1, with 10 bases identical to TRBD2. The V gene end was trimmed by 4 bases and the J gene end by 6 bases; junction bases not matched to a gene: 13. The CDR3 runs 17 residues. Per germline, CDR1 SGHNT and CDR2 YYREEE (reference sequence). The CDR3 reads CASSRPKAGGPSNEQFF. CDR3 sequence (DNA): TGTGCCAGCAGCCGACCTAAAGCGGGAGGGCCTAGCAATGAGCAGTTCTTC.

The chain joins TRBV6-6 to TRBJ1-1; possible D gene TRBD1, 6 bases. There are 16 residues in the CDR3. Germline V gives CDR1 MNHNY, CDR2 SVGAGI (reference sequence). The V gene lost 0 bases and the J gene lost 3 bases, with 14 bases spanning the gap. The CDR3 sequence: CASSYSIGGAYTEAFF. CDR3 sequence (DNA): TGTGCCAGCAGTTACTCGATAGGGGGGGCGTACACTGAAGCTTTCTTT.

This chain connects TRBV14 to TRBJ1-2, with a possible D match to TRBD1 (6 bases). CDR3 length: 13 residues. CDR1 and CDR2 (germline): SGHDN, FVKESK. With 1 base removed from V and 4 bases from J, the gap between germline ends came to 7 bases. The CDR3 DNA reads as TGTGCCAGCAGCCAAGTAGGGGGCTATGGCTACACCTTC. This codes for CASSQVGGYGYTF.

The rearrangement links TRBV28 to TRBJ2-1; D possibly corresponds to TRBD1 (5 bases). The V gene lost 5 bases and the J gene lost 3 bases, with 8 bases spanning the gap. Germline assignment: CDR1 MDHEN and CDR2 SYDVKM. The CDR3 contains 13 residues. CDR3 residues: CASSGTGYNEQFF. For the CDR3, the DNA is TGTGCCAGCAGTGGAACAGGCTACAATGAGCAGTTCTTC.

The chain couples TRBV28 to TRBJ1-6; D is possibly TRBD1 (6 bases). The germline gives CDR1 MDHEN, CDR2 SYDVKM. Trimming pared 6 bases from V and 0 bases from J, leaving 15 bases between. The CDR3 extends over 17 amino acids. This CDR3 is CASSSPGGHSYNSPLHF. DNA for the CDR3: TGTGCCAGCAGCTCCCCTGGGGGCCACTCCTATAATTCACCCCTCCACTTT. Complete variable domain (other parts from reference TRBV28 and TRBJ1-6): DVKVTQSSRYLVKRTGEKVFLECVQDMDHENMFWYRQDPGLGLRLIYFSYDVKMKEKGDIPEGYSVSREKKERFSLILESASTNQTSMYLCASSSPGGHSYNSPLHFGNGTRLTVT.

The chain joins TRBV25-1 to TRBJ2-7; TRBD1 matches 10 bases. V dropped 8 bases and J dropped 5; count of bases not matched to a gene: 18. CDR1 is MGHDK and CDR2 is SYGVNS in the germline V gene. There are 17 residues in the CDR3. CDR3 residues: CASRPGTGADGVHEQYF. The CDR3, as DNA: TGTGCCAGCCGACCCGGGACAGGGGCCGACGGGGTCCACGAGCAGTACTTC.

The rearrangement uses TRBV11-3 and TRBJ2-2; D not resolved. The germline gives CDR1 SGHNT, CDR2 YENEEA. Trimming cost V 0 bases and J 5 bases, with 4 bases left between them. CDR3 length equals 13 residues. The DNA for the CDR3 is TGTGCCAGCAGCTTAGAAGCAACCGGGGAGCTGTTTTTT. Its protein is CASSLEATGELFF.

This sequence joins TRBV19 and TRBJ2-3; D ambiguous. This CDR3 has 14 amino acids. CDR1 and CDR2 from the germline V gene are LNHDA and SQIVND (reference sequence). Trimming took off 0 bases at V and 3 bases at J, with 7 bases between the two ends. DNA for the CDR3: TGTGCCAGTAGTATAGAGTCCGGGACAGATACGCAGTATTTT. Translation gives CASSIESGTDTQYF.

This clone has a handful of counts. V gene TRBV5-1 combines with J gene TRBJ1-1; TRBD1 matches 7 bases. The CDR3 loop spans 15 amino acids. Germline V CDR1 and CDR2: SGHRS, YFSETQ. The V segment lost 2 bases and the J segment 5 bases; nucleotides outside the gene matches: 9. CDR3: CASSFTGTDLTEAFF. CDR3 bases: TGCGCCAGCAGCTTTACCGGGACAGACCTAACTGAAGCTTTCTTT. The entire variable domain, with the rest obtained from reference TRBV5-1 and TRBJ1-1, is as follows: KAGVTQTPRYLIKTRGQQVTLSCSPISGHRSVSWYQQTPGQGLQFLFEYFSETQRNKGNFPGRFSGRQFSNSRSEMNVSTLELGDSALYLCASSFTGTDLTEAFFGQGTRLTVV.

The genes are TRBV15 and TRBJ1-3; no reliable D call. The germline V and J ends were trimmed by 0 bases and 0 bases, with 6 bases remaining between them. CDR1 and CDR2 (germline): LNHNV, YYDKDF (reference sequence). The CDR3 has 15 amino acids. The CDR3 loop is CATSRDRLSGNTIYF. The CDR3 DNA reads as TGTGCCACCAGCAGAGACCGACTCTCTGGAAACACCATATATTTT.

This clone was detected only a few times. The rearrangement links TRBV4-3 to TRBJ1-5; D remains unclear. The V end was cut by 0 bases, the J end by 4 bases, with 16 bases between. This CDR3 is built from 17 residues. Germline CDR1 is LGHNA and CDR2 is YSLEER. The CDR3 sequence: CASSQDHGVLANQPQHF. The CDR3 DNA reads TGCGCCAGCAGCCAAGATCACGGGGTATTAGCAAATCAGCCCCAGCATTTT.

This clone was seen a few times. The chain has TRBV27 and TRBJ2-5, with 11 positions matching TRBD2. The tail of the sequence fits TRBJ2-7 better, so the J call may be wrong. This CDR3 has 15 amino acids. In germline, CDR1 is MNHEY, CDR2 SMNVEV (reference sequence). In DNA form, the CDR3 reads TGTGCCAGCGGGGGGACGGGACTAGCGGCCTACGAGCAGTACTTC. Its protein product is CASGGTGLAAYEQYF.